The 3 T cell receptor beta chains presented below share a single source sample, sequenced in a study of T cell changes during pregnancy in multiple sclerosis. The protocol was immunoSEQ multiplex PCR, while the TCRdb copy is restricted to in-frame clones and leaves out a portion. Of over 50,000 clones in the sample, 75% to 90% were seen once. This sample comprised CD4+ T cells from peripheral blood mononuclear cells, obtained in the third trimester of pregnancy. The receptors stem from a female donor with multiple sclerosis, enrolled in a pregnancy study.

This sequence joins TRBV7-9 and TRBJ1-2; the match to TRBD1 covers 9 bases. The CDR3 is 16 residues long. Looked up from germline, CDR1 is SEHNR and CDR2 is FQNEAQ (reference sequence). Trimming at V came to 4 bases and at J to 7 bases, leaving 13 bases not matched to a gene. For the CDR3, the DNA is TGTGCCAGCAGCTCGTTATTACAGGGGGCGCAAGGTGGCTACACCTTC. Translated: CASSSLLQGAQGGYTF. The full variable domain, completed using reference TRBV7-9 and TRBJ1-2, is DTGVSQNPRHKITKRGQNVTFRCDPISEHNRLYWYRQTLGQGPEFLTYFQNEAQLEKSRLLSDRFSAERPKGSFSTLEIQRTEQGDSAMYLCASSSLLQGAQGGYTFGSGTRLTVV.

The chain is built from TRBV20-1 and TRBJ2-7, with D possibly matching TRBD2 (5 bases). The germline CDR1 and CDR2 sequences are DFQATT and SNEGSKA (reference sequence). Trimming left V 3 bases short and J 10 bases short, with 13 bases between. The CDR3 is 11 amino acids. Written as DNA, the CDR3 is TGCAGTGCTAGTCCCGGGGAAGAACAGTACTTC. Encoded protein: CSASPGEEQYF.

This chain joins TRBV10-2 and TRBJ2-4; 9 bases line up with TRBD2. The germline gives CDR1 WSHSY, CDR2 SAAADI. Trimming removed 7 bases from V and 5 bases from J; junction bases left unmatched: 15. The CDR3 is 17 residues long. The CDR3 spells CASTPLAGGPDENIQYF. Written as DNA, the CDR3 is TGCGCCAGCACCCCCCTGGCGGGGGGGCCGGATGAAAACATTCAGTACTTC.